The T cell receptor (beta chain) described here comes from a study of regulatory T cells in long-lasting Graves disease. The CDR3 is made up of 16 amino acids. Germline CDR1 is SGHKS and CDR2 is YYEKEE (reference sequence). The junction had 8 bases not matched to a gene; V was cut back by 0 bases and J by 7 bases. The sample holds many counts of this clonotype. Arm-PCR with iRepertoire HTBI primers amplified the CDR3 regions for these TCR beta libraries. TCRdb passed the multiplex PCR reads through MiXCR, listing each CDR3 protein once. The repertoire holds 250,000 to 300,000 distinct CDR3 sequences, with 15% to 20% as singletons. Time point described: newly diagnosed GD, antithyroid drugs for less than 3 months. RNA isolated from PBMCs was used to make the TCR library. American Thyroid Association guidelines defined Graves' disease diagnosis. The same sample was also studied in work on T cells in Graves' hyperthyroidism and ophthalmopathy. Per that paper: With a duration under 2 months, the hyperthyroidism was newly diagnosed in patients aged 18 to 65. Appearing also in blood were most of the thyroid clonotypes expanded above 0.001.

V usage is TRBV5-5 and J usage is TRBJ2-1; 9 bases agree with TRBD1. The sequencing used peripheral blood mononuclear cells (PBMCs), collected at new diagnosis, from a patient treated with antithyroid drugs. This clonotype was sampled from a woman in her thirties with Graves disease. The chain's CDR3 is CASSLGGQGNLNEQFF. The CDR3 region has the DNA TGTGCCAGCAGCTTGGGGGGACAGGGAAATCTAAATGAGCAGTTCTTC.